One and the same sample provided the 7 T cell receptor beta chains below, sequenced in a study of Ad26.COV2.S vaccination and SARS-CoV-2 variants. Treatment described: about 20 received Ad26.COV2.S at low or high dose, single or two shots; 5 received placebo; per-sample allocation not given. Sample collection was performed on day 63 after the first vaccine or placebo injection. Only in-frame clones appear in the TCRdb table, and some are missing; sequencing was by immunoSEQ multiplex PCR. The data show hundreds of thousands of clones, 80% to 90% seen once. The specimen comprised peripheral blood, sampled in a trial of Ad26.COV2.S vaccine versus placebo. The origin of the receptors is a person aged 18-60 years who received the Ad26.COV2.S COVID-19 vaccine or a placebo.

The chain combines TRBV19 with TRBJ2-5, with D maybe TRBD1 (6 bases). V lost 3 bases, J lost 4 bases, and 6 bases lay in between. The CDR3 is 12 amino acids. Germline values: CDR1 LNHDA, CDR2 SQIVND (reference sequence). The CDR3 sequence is CASSMGAETQYF. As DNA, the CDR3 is TGTGCCAGTAGTATGGGGGCAGAGACCCAGTACTTC. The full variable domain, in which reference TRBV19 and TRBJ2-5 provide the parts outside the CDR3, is DGGITQSPKYLFRKEGQNVTLSCEQNLNHDAMYWYRQDPGQGLRLIYYSQIVNDFQKGDIAEGYSVSREKKESFPLTVTSAQKNPTAFYLCASSMGAETQYFGPGTRLLVL.

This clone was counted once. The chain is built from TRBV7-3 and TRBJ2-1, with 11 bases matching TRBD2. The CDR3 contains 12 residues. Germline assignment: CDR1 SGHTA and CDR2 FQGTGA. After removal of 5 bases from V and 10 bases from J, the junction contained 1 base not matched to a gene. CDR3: CASSPSGREQFF. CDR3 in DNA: TGTGCCAGCAGCCCTAGCGGGAGGGAGCAGTTCTTC. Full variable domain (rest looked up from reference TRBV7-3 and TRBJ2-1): GAGVSQTPSNKVTEKGKYVELRCDPISGHTALYWYRQSLGQGPEFLIYFQGTGAADDSGLPNDRFFAVRPEGSVSTLKIQRTERGDSAVYLCASSPSGREQFFGPGTRLTVL.

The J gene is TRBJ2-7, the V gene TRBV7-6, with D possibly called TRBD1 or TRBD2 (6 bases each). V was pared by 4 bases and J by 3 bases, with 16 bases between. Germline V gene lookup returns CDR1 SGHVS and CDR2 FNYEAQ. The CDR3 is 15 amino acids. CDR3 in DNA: TGTGCCAGCAGCTCAAGACTAGGGGGAGGCTACGAGCAGTACTTC. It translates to CASSSRLGGGYEQYF.

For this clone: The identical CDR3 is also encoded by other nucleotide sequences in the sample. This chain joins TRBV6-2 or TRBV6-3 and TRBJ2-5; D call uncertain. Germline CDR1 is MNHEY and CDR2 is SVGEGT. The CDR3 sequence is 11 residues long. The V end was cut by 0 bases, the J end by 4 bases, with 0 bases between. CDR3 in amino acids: CASSYSETQYF. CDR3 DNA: TGTGCCAGCAGTTACTCAGAGACCCAGTACTTC.

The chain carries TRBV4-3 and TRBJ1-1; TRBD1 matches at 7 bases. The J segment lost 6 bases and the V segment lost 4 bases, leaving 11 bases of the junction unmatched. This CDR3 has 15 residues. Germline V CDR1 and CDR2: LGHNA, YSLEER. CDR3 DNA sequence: TGCGCCAGCAGCCCGACAGACAGGGCGAGTCCTGAAGCTTTCTTT. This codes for CASSPTDRASPEAFF.

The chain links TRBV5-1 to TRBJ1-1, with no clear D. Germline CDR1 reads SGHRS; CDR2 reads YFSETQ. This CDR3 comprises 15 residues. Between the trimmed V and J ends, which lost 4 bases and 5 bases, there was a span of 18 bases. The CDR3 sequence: CASSEGSLGGTEAFF. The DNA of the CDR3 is TGCGCCAGCAGCGAAGGATCACTCGGAGGGACTGAAGCTTTCTTT.

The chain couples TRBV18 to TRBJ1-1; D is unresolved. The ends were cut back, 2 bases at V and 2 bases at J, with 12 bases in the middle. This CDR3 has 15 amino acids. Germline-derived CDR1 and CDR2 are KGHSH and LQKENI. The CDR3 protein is CASSPRGAENTEAFF. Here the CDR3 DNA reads TGTGCCAGCTCACCAAGAGGAGCTGAAAACACTGAAGCTTTCTTT.